This T cell receptor (beta chain) was captured in a study of regulatory T cells in long-lasting Graves disease. The study's findings and limits: Peripheral blood alone, not thyroid tissue, underwent study.

In building TCR beta libraries, iRepertoire HTBI primers were used together with Arm-PCR of CDR3 regions. TCRdb recomputed calls from the multiplex PCR reads with MiXCR, one row per CDR3 protein. The repertoire holds about half a million distinct CDR3 sequences, with 9.5% to 15% as singletons. Time point reported: newly diagnosed GD, antithyroid drugs for less than 3 months. RNA extracted from PBMCs served as the sequencing template. Ten or more counts support this clonotype. What it binds is not known. These sequences were also reported in another study, on T cells in Graves' hyperthyroidism and ophthalmopathy.

The starting material was peripheral blood mononuclear cells (PBMCs), obtained at new diagnosis, from a patient treated with antithyroid drugs. The TCR was taken from a woman in her thirties with Graves disease.

CDR3 in amino acids: CASRPSGSNQPQHF. CDR3 bases: TGTGCCAGCCGCCCCTCGGGGAGCAATCAGCCCCAGCATTTT. The chain has TRBV19 and TRBJ1-5, with D unresolved. This CDR3 contains 14 residues. Germline lookup yields CDR1 LNHDA and CDR2 SQIVND (reference sequence). Trimming left V 9 bases short and J 1 base short, with 13 bases between.